The clone carrying this T cell receptor (beta chain) has a handful of counts. Its target is unknown. Patients chosen for sequencing had shown CD8+CD57+ cell expansion by flow cytometry. Every one of the patients had aplastic anemia (severe, acquired). At blood sampling, none of the patients had yet received therapy. This sample stems from a study of CD8+CD57+ T cells in acquired aplastic anemia. In the study overall: The study obtained an average of roughly 2.9 ug of DNA from sorted CD4+ and CD8+ cells.

V gave up 8 bases and J gave up 0 bases; unmatched junction bases: 2. Germline CDR1 and CDR2: MNHEY and SMNVEV (reference sequence). The CDR3 loop spans 15 amino acids. Study conclusions and caveats: Researchers report that fewer than 30 CD8+ CDR3 sequences appeared in both patients and controls.

Genomic DNA acted as the template from which TCR beta VDJ combination and CDR3 sequence profiling were carried out. Each CDR3 protein is one row after TCRdb ran MiXCR on the reads. The sample holds 200,000 to 300,000 distinct CDR3 sequences, around 43% seen once. The sample consisted of sorted CD4+, CD8+, or CD8+CD57+ T cells (not recorded which) from PBMCs. The origin of this receptor is a human donor with aplastic anemia. The chain has TRBV27 and TRBJ2-5, with 14 bases fitting TRBD2. CDR3 nucleotide sequence: TGTGCCAGCTGGGGACTAGCGGGAGACCAAGAGACCCAGTACTTC. As protein: CASWGLAGDQETQYF.